Sequencing of this TCR beta chain was carried out in a study of identical twins. Findings of the study overall: A lower insertion count was a feature of abundant cord blood beta clonotypes, with no such feature in memory repertoires. Within monozygotic twins, out-of-frame TCR alpha sharing was underestimated by the models. Researchers reported weaker excess twin sharing in beta out-of-frame sequences.

Only a few counts were recorded for this clonotype. Antigen unknown. Being one base from a much bigger clone, this may be a read error. Germline loops: CDR1 ENHRY, CDR2 SYGVKD. The V and J ends lost 6 bases and 3 bases respectively, with 6 bases between them. The CDR3 totals 11 residues. TCRdb re-called the 5' RACE reads through MiXCR, storing one row per CDR3 protein. The sample lists some 1,700,000 distinct CDR3 sequences, less than 40% occurring once. This sequence originates from a newborn girl in good health. The sequenced material came from cord blood. This chain uses TRBV10-3 with TRBJ2-7, with D perhaps matching TRBD2 (5 bases). In DNA form, the CDR3 reads TGTGCCATCAGGGACTTCTACGAGCAGTACTTC. It specifies CAIRDFYEQYF.